This T cell receptor (beta chain) was documented in a study of T cell repertoires in cytomegalovirus infection (dated by TCRdb to between 2019 and 2020). About the investigation overall: Alongside well-studied HLA-B-restricted epitopes, the peptide stimulations were aimed at recently identified HLA-C-restricted CMV epitopes, whose presentation resists viral immunomodulation. Because public TCR beta signatures pointed to carriage of CMV infection together with the matching HLA type, the HLA type of each donor mattered for the analysis. Study-wide findings and limitations: In both this cohort and an independent roughly 330-donor cohort, the cumulative frequency of public TCR beta family members distinguished carriers of CMV infection plus the relevant HLA type. The ex vivo response was dominated by HLA-C-restricted CMV-specific TCR beta clonotypes, and the single most frequent clonotype in two of eight donors was supplied by these HLA-C-restricted clonotypes.

The treatment or condition label corresponds to: in vitro stimulation with specific CMV peptide epitopes to enrich CMV-specific T cells. On this clonotype itself: It has no known antigen specificity. Base qualities are not at hand, and no much larger clone is one base apart.

Sequencer: Illumina HiSeq 1500. TCRdb reran the public reads through fastp at Q25 and MiXCR, keeping productive beta chains. Each record represents a unique CDR3 protein, reported with the most common genes and DNA among its rows. In this sample the table shows some 350,000 distinct CDR3 sequences, almost 30% of which occur a single time. Together, the top ten hold roughly 20% of the sample. The clonotype originates from a human donor in good health (CMV status not recorded). Some clones in this sample may be carry-over from other donors' samples. The sample in question was cultured PBMCs, obtained from culture after CMV antigen stimulation.

The sequenced DNA is TGTGCCAGCAGTGAAACAGAGGGAAGGGGGCGAGAGCAGTACTTC. It specifies CASSETEGRGREQYF. The receptor chain draws on TRBV6-1 and TRBJ2-7; TRBD1 lines up with 7 middle nucleotides. CDR1 and CDR2 are read off the germline V gene as MNHNS and SASEGT. The CDR3 numbers 15 residues from cysteine through phenylalanine. The only DNA kept is the CDR3, 45 bases in frame from the first base. Trimming takes 2 bases off V and 7 bases off J; junction bases not matched to a gene: 11.